A selection of T cell receptor beta chains follows, all from one sample in a study. Using its own MiXCR run on the 5' RACE reads, TCRdb lists one record per CDR3 protein. The sample shows roughly 560 distinct CDR3 sequences, about a fifth of them seen only once. Source: gluten tetramer+ CD4+ T cells from blood or duodenal biopsy (not recorded which); whether cultured is not recorded, taken while untreated, on a gluten-free diet, or during gluten challenge (not recorded which). The receptors derive from a female donor with celiac disease. The CDR3 runs from the conserved cysteine through the conserved F or W. A D gene is named only where the DNA matches it firmly. Expanded clones are given a class, and other clones once, few, many or no size at all.

d_call	j_call	v_call	clone_size	cdr3_aa	cdr3_nt
NA	TRBJ1-4	TRBV4-3	many	CASSQDLVRREKLFF	TGCGCCAGCAGCCAAGATTTGGTCCGGCGTGAAAAACTGTTTTTT
NA	TRBJ1-6	TRBV20-1	many	CSARDLVIDSPLHF	TGCAGTGCTAGAGATCTGGTGATTGACTCACCCCTCCACTTT
NA	TRBJ1-3	TRBV4-2	many	CASSHRALGGNTIYFF	NA
NA	TRBJ2-7	TRBV12-3/TRBV12-4	NA	CASSFGQGIDEQYF	TGTGCCAGCAGTTTTGGCCAGGGTATCGACGAGCAGTACTTC
NA	TRBJ1-5	TRBV27	few	CASTILWDLDNQPQHF	TGTGCCAGCACTATCCTCTGGGACTTAGACAATCAGCCCCAGCATTTT
NA	TRBJ1-1	TRBV7-2	NA	CASLWGQDTEAFF	TGTGCCAGCTTATGGGGGCAGGACACTGAAGCTTTCTTT
TRBD1	TRBJ2-7	TRBV20-1	many	CSAIRYGQGTYEQYF	TGCAGTGCGATAAGATACGGACAGGGGACCTACGAGCAGTACTTC
NA	TRBJ2-7	TRBV6-6	many	CASTLSTGSGNYEQYF	TGTGCCAGCACCTTATCTACAGGGTCGGGAAACTACGAGCAGTACTTC
NA	TRBJ1-1	TRBV19	few	CASSNKGDTEAFF	TGTGCCAGTAGTAATAAGGGTGACACTGAAGCTTTCTTT
TRBD2	TRBJ2-1	TRBV19	many	CASSIFALAGVSNNEQFF	TGTGCCAGTAGTATATTTGCGCTAGCGGGAGTGTCGAACAATGAGCAGTTCTTC
NA	TRBJ2-2	TRBV5-6	large	CASSFTTSGELFF	TGTGCCAGCAGCTTCACCACCAGCGGGGAGCTGTTTTTT
TRBD2	TRBJ2-7	TRBV5-4	NA	CANSLRASGAYEQYF	TGTGCCAACAGTCTTCGGGCTAGCGGGGCCTACGAGCAATACTTC
NA	TRBJ2-1	TRBV6-2/TRBV6-3	medium-sized	CASILGGSRNEQFF	TGTGCCAGCATCTTAGGGGGTTCTCGAAATGAGCAGTTCTTC
NA	TRBJ2-3	TRBV7-2	NA	CASVRFTDTQYF	TGTGCCAGCGTCCGTTTCACAGATACGCAGTATTTT
TRBD1	TRBJ1-5	TRBV27	medium-sized	CASSLTTIGQGKQPQHF	TGTGCCAGCAGTTTGACCACCATCGGACAGGGCAAGCAGCCCCAGCATTTT
TRBD2	TRBJ2-7	TRBV27	few	CASSPPSFFLRGSYEQYF	TGTGCCAGCAGTCCGCCATCTTTTTTTTTGCGGGGGTCCTACGAGCAGTACTTC
NA	TRBJ2-5	TRBV4-3	many	CASSQDSSFGVETQYF	TGCGCCAGCAGCCAAGATTCCTCCTTCGGAGTAGAGACCCAGTACTTC
NA	TRBJ1-1	TRBV4-3	medium-sized	CASSQVNRAVEAFF	TGCGCCAGCAGCCAAGTCAACAGGGCAGTTGAAGCTTTCTTT
TRBD2	TRBJ2-7	TRBV4-2	NA	CASSQEFGLANAYEQYF	TGTGCCAGCAGCCAAGAATTTGGACTAGCGAATGCCTACGAGCAGTACTTC
NA	TRBJ2-3	TRBV29-1	medium-sized	CSVGLAFEDTQYF	TGCAGCGTTGGGTTGGCGTTTGAAGATACGCAGTATTTT
NA	TRBJ1-2	TRBV5-6	few	CASSLGTAYGYTF	TGTGCCAGCAGCTTGGGAACAGCCTATGGCTACACCTTC
TRBD1	TRBJ1-4	TRBV25-1	many	CASSVHRGDEKLFF	TGTGCCAGCAGTGTTCACAGGGGAGATGAAAAACTGTTTTTT
NA	TRBJ1-4	TRBV6-1	NA	CASSSGTVNEKLFF	TGTGCCAGCAGCTCCGGGACGGTTAATGAAAAACTGTTTTTT
NA	TRBJ2-3	TRBV7-2	medium-sized	CASSWRSGSTDTQYF	TGTGCCAGCAGCTGGCGCTCGGGGAGCACAGATACGCAGTATTTT
NA	TRBJ2-2	TRBV30	NA	CAWSVPGAGTGELFF	TGTGCCTGGAGTGTCCCGGGGGCCGGGACCGGGGAGCTGTTTTTT
TRBD2	TRBJ2-7	TRBV10-2	medium-sized	CASSESVLAETYEQYF	TGCGCCAGCAGTGAGTCGGTCCTAGCGGAGACCTACGAGCAGTACTTC
NA	TRBJ2-3	TRBV4-1	many	CASSLTWGVASTDTQYF	TGCGCCAGCAGCCTTACGTGGGGGGTCGCCAGCACAGATACGCAGTATTTT
NA	TRBJ2-7	TRBV5-6	NA	CASSFGRFNEQYF	TGTGCCAGCAGCTTCGGCCGGTTCAACGAGCAGTACTTC
TRBD1	TRBJ1-6	TRBV7-2	NA	CASSLGRQGSASPLHF	TGTGCCAGCAGCTTGGGCCGACAGGGTTCAGCTTCACCCCTCCACTTT
TRBD1	TRBJ2-5	TRBV29-1	medium-sized	CSVSSGQTPQETQYF	TGCAGCGTCAGTTCGGGACAGACACCACAAGAGACCCAGTACTTC
TRBD1	TRBJ1-1	TRBV30	few	CAWVPGQGARAFF	TGTGCCTGGGTACCGGGACAGGGGGCTCGAGCTTTCTTT
NA	TRBJ2-1	TRBV20-1	medium-sized	CSARTDGNEQFF	TGCAGTGCCCGGACGGACGGCAATGAGCAGTTCTTC
TRBD2	TRBJ2-1	TRBV13	many	CASSSLAGGGINEQFF	TGTGCCAGCAGCTCTTTAGCGGGAGGGGGAATCAATGAGCAGTTCTTC
TRBD2	TRBJ2-5	TRBV4-3	medium-sized	CASSQGHGTSGREETQYF	TGCGCCAGCAGCCAAGGCCACGGGACTAGCGGGAGGGAAGAGACCCAGTACTTC
TRBD1	TRBJ1-1	TRBV9	NA	CANSVGGNRGLTEAFF	TGTGCCAACAGCGTAGGGGGCAACAGGGGCCTAACTGAAGCTTTCTTT
TRBD2	TRBJ2-1	TRBV11-2	medium-sized	CASSLGGAGAVFDEQFF	TGTGCCAGCAGCTTAGGAGGCGCGGGAGCGGTATTTGATGAGCAGTTCTTC
NA	TRBJ2-7	TRBV6-1	many	CASSAQGGYEQYF	TGTGCCAGCAGTGCCCAAGGTGGATACGAGCAGTACTTC
NA	TRBJ2-3	TRBV20-1	NA	CSAATGWGLPDTQYF	TGCAGTGCGGCAACGGGTTGGGGGCTCCCAGATACGCAGTATTTT
NA	TRBJ2-3	TRBV20-1	medium-sized	CSARLSDLSDTQYF	TGCAGTGCTAGACTTAGCGATTTGAGCGATACGCAGTATTTT